The T cell receptor beta chain described here comes from a study of blood T cell repertoires in COVID-19. For the study at large: Some COVID-19 samples were acute and others convalescent; all came from the United States, Italy and Spain. Nucleic acid was either cDNA or gDNA, and it came from T cells, B-cell-depleted T cells, or PBMCs.

The CDR3 covers 13 residues. The V end lost 8 bases, the J end lost 9 bases, and 17 bases lay between the germline ends. Germline V gives CDR1 WSHSY, CDR2 SAAADI. Sequencing used immunoSEQ multiplex PCR; TCRdb keeps in-frame clones, though not all of them. In the table there are some 46,000 clones, roughly 88% of which are singletons. The clonotype comes from a man aged 50-60 years with acute or convalescent COVID-19. The sample was peripheral blood. The V and J genes are TRBV10-2 and TRBJ2-1, with TRBD2 as a possible D gene (6 bases). The DNA for the CDR3 is TGCGCCAGCGGTGGCGGGATTAGCATTGAGCAGTTCTTC. Protein: CASGGGISIEQFF.